The T cell receptor beta chain under discussion was sequenced for a study of human T cells and chemical hapten exposure. Looking at the study overall: Upper inner arm skin measuring about 2 cm by about 2 cm received 2% DPC for sensitization.

Authors' methods: With a range of roughly 23,224 to 690,600, the median per sample was around 96,000 TCRs. MiXCR, applied by TCRdb to the RACE reads, yields one record per CDR3 protein. The V and J calls, along with clone size, are taken from TCRdb and not from the paper's own processing. The data hold hundreds of thousands of distinct CDR3 sequences, with nearly 6.5% observed a single time. The CDR3 runs to 17 residues. V lost 3 bases to trimming and J lost 3 bases; unmatched junction nucleotides: 9. Germline V gene data show CDR1 as DFQATT and CDR2 as SNEGSKA (reference sequence). This clonotype was recorded a few times. Time point: patch test 2, 6 weeks after DPC sensitization. Described treatment: therapeutic diphenylcyclopropenone sensitization with weekly scalp DPC.

Sequences were derived from whole blood, sampled in connection with sensitization to the hapten diphenylcyclopropenone (DPC). V gene TRBV20-1 combines with J gene TRBJ1-6; 9 bases agree with TRBD1. The sequence was collected from a young woman with alopecia areata. Some clones in this sample may be carry-over from other donors' samples. DNA for the CDR3: TGCAGTGCTAGTAGGATCTTGGGACAGGGCTATAATTCACCCCTCCACTTT. Amino acids: CSASRILGQGYNSPLHF.